The source of this T cell receptor (beta chain) is a study of T-cell reconstitution after alpha-beta-depleted transplantation in children. This clonotype was counted only a few times. A TCRbeta library incorporating unique molecular identifiers was prepared. TCRdb passed the PCR reads through MiXCR, listing each CDR3 protein once. The sample yields 780,000 or so distinct CDR3 sequences, roughly 16% seen once. From germline, CDR1 is SGHAT and CDR2 FQNNGV. Deletions cut 1 base from V and 4 bases from J, with 20 bases between. CDR3 length equals 18 residues. Sequences were derived from PBMCs, mostly from graft donor cells, sampled 360 days after TCRalphabeta/CD19-depleted stem cell transplant. V usage is TRBV11-2 and J usage is TRBJ2-4, with D uncertain. This TCR came from a male patient younger than 18 who had a stem cell transplant for acute lymphoblastic leukemia, so the T cells may come from the graft donor. The CDR3 coding sequence is TGTGCCAGCAGCTTAGGGTTCGCCAAAGGGAAGAGTAAAAACATTCAGTACTTC. This gives the protein CASSLGFAKGKSKNIQYF.